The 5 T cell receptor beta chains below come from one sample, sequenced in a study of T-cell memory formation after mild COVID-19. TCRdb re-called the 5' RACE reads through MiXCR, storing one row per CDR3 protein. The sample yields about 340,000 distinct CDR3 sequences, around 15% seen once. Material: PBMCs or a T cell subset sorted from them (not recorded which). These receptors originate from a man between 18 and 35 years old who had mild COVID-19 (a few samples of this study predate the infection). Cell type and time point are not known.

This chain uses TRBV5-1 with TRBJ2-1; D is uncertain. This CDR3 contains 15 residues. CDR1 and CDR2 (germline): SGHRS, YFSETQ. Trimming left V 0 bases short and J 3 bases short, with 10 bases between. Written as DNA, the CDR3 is TGCGCCAGCAGCTTGGCATCCAGTTACTACAATGAGCAGTTCTTC. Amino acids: CASSLASSYYNEQFF. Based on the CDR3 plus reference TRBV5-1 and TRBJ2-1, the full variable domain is KAGVTQTPRYLIKTRGQQVTLSCSPISGHRSVSWYQQTPGQGLQFLFEYFSETQRNKGNFPGRFSGRQFSNSRSEMNVSTLELGDSALYLCASSLASSYYNEQFFGPGTRLTVL.

The CDR3 is CASSRTATYEQYF. The DNA for the CDR3 is TGCGCCAGCAGCCGGACGGCTACCTACGAGCAGTACTTC. This sequence joins TRBV5-1 and TRBJ2-7; D is unclear. CDR3 size: 13 residues. V was pared by 4 bases and J by 2 bases, with 10 bases between. Germline V lookup: CDR1 SGHRS, CDR2 YFSETQ.

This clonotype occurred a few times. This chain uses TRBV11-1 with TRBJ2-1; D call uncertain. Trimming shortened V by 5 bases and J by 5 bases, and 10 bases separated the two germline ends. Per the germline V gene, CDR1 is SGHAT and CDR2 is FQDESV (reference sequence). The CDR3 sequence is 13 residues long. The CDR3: CASSSQVHNEQFF. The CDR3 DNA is TGTGCCAGCAGCAGCCAGGTCCACAATGAGCAGTTCTTC.

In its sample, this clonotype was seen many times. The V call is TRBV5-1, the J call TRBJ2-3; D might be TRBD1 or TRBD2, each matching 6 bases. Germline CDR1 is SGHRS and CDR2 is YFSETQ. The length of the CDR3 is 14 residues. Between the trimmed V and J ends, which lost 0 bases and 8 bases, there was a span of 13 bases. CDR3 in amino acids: CASSLGTGAGTQYF. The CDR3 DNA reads TGCGCCAGCAGCTTGGGCACGGGGGCAGGTACGCAGTATTTT.

The CDR3 bases are TGTGCCAGCTGGGACAGGGGAAAAAATGAAAAACTGTTTTTT. Protein product: CASWDRGKNEKLFF. The V gene is TRBV12-3 or TRBV12-4, the J gene TRBJ1-4, with 10 positions matching TRBD1. The junction had 5 bases not matched to a gene; V was cut back by 8 bases and J by 5 bases. This CDR3 has 14 amino acids.